These T cell receptor beta chains were read from a single sample in a study of shared clonotypes between healthy human individuals. Produced via immunoSEQ multiplex PCR; TCRdb's table is partial and in-frame only. The sample carries some 1,100,000 clones, around 78% recorded once. Sequencing was carried out using memory CD4+ T cells from PBMCs. These receptors were collected from a young man in good health. Some clones in this sample may be carry-over from other donors' samples. The CDR3 runs from the conserved cysteine through the conserved F or W. A D gene is named only where the DNA matches it firmly. Not every row has a clone size; where given, it reads once, few, many or a size class.

size	D	length	V	J	DNA	CDR3
.	.	17	TRBV9	TRBJ2-1	TGTGCCAGCAGCGCAGATGTTGGGACTTTCTCCTACAATGAGCAGTTCTTC	CASSADVGTFSYNEQFF
once	.	15	TRBV7-9	TRBJ2-5	TGTGCCAGCAGCCCCGCGGCTAGAGACCAAGAGACCCAGTACTTC	CASSPAARDQETQYF
once	.	11	TRBV20-1	TRBJ1-1	TGCAGTGCCGATACCCAGGGCGCCTCTTTCTTT	CSADTQGASFF
.	TRBD2	15	TRBV30	TRBJ2-7	TGTGCCTGCCCCCGAAAGGGGTTAGCGGGGACTGAGCAGTACTTC	CACPRKGLAGTEQYF
.	.	15	TRBV27	TRBJ2-4	TGTGCCAGCAGTGTCCCCTTGGGGGCCCTATACATTCAGTACTTC	CASSVPLGALYIQYF
.	.	13	TRBV28	TRBJ2-5	TGTGCCAGCAGTCCCCCAGCTTATGAGACCCAGTACTTC	CASSPPAYETQYF
.	.	13	TRBV11-2	TRBJ2-5	TGTGCCAGCAGCTTTTCTCGGGCAGAGACCCAGTACTTC	CASSFSRAETQYF
.	.	14	TRBV5-1	TRBJ2-5	TGCGCCAGCAGCTTGGCCAGGATGCAAGAGACCCAGTACTTC	CASSLARMQETQYF
.	.	18	TRBV6-9	TRBJ2-2	.	CASSSSTLKQGSAGELFF
.	.	15	TRBV19	TRBJ1-1	TGTGCCAGTAGTCTGCGTTATCGGGGCGGCACTGAAGCTTTCTTT	CASSLRYRGGTEAFF
.	TRBD1	12	TRBV29-1	TRBJ1-1	TGCAGCGTGGCCCGACAGGGAGCCGAAGCTTTCTTT	CSVARQGAEAFF
many	TRBD1	19	TRBV23-1	TRBJ1-5	TGCGCCAGCCACTATTTCGTGACAGGGGCGTCGTGTGGCAATCAGCCCCAGCATTTT	CASHYFVTGASCGNQPQHF
.	.	14	TRBV7-2	TRBJ1-3	TGTGCCAGCAGCTTATATGCGGTGGGAAACACCATATATTTT	CASSLYAVGNTIYF
.	.	13	TRBV28	TRBJ1-2	TGTGCCAGCAGTGAGGTCCTGGGCCTTGGCTACACCTTC	CASSEVLGLGYTF
once	TRBD2	15	TRBV29-1	TRBJ2-5	TGCAGCGTTGAGGGGGGGAGGGCCGTACAAGAGACCCAGTACTTC	CSVEGGRAVQETQYF
.	.	12	TRBV28	TRBJ2-3	TGTGCCAGCAGGGGAGTGGCAGATACGCAGTATTTT	CASRGVADTQYF
few	TRBD1	15	TRBV11-1	TRBJ2-7	TGTGCCAGCAGCACAGGGACAGGTACTTCCTACGAGCAGTACTTC	CASSTGTGTSYEQYF
few	.	14	TRBV28	TRBJ2-4	TGTGCCAGCAGTTCATCCTACCGACAGGATAATCAGTACTTC	CASSSSYRQDNQYF
once	TRBD1	15	TRBV5-4	TRBJ1-4	TGTGCCAGCAGCTTGGCTAACAGGGGGTCTGAAAAACTGTTTTTT	CASSLANRGSEKLFF
few	.	16	TRBV4-2	TRBJ1-2	TGTGCCAGCAGCCAAGTTGGGGCAGGGGAGTATGGTGGCTACACCTTC	CASSQVGAGEYGGYTF
many	.	11	TRBV30	TRBJ1-2	TGTGCCTGGAGTCAGGTTTATGGCTACACCTTC	CAWSQVYGYTF
.	TRBD1	16	TRBV6-6	TRBJ2-7	TGTGCCAGCAGCGTCGCCGGGACAGGTTCCTCCTACGAGCAGTACTTC	CASSVAGTGSSYEQYF
.	TRBD1	14	TRBV2	TRBJ2-5	TGTGCCAGCAGCCGACAGGGCCACCAAGAGACCCAGTACTTC	CASSRQGHQETQYF
.	.	16	TRBV2	TRBJ1-5	TGTGCCAGCAGTGAAGTGTTGGGTACGGGCAATCAGCCCCAGCATTTT	CASSEVLGTGNQPQHF
.	.	14	TRBV6-6	TRBJ1-1	TGTGCCAGCAGTTATAGCAGGGGACACACTGAAGCTTTCTTT	CASSYSRGHTEAFF
.	.	14	TRBV6-1	TRBJ2-7	TGTGCCAGCACCGTAGGCAGGAGCTCCTACGAGCAGTACTTC	CASTVGRSSYEQYF
.	.	16	TRBV13	TRBJ2-7	TGTGCCAGCAGCTTATCCCGGGCAGCCTTCGACTCCGAGCAGTACTTC	CASSLSRAAFDSEQYF
.	.	14	TRBV18	TRBJ1-5	TGTGCCAGCTCCCCCACAGGGCGGGATCAGCCCCAGCATTTT	CASSPTGRDQPQHF
.	TRBD1	13	TRBV12-5	TRBJ1-1	TGTGCTAGTGGTTTGGCCGGGACAGGGCGAGCTTTCTTT	CASGLAGTGRAFF
.	.	16	TRBV2	TRBJ2-3	TGTGCCAGCAGTTTACGGGACCTTCTGAGCACAGATACGCAGTATTTT	CASSLRDLLSTDTQYF
.	.	11	TRBV6-5	TRBJ2-7	TGTGCCAGCAGTTACCTTGGCGAGCAGTACTTC	CASSYLGEQYF
.	TRBD2	16	TRBV11-2	TRBJ2-7	TGTGCCAGCAGCTTAGGAAGCGGGAGCGCCTCCTACGAGCAGTACTTC	CASSLGSGSASYEQYF
.	.	14	TRBV5-8	TRBJ1-5	TGTGCCAGCAGCCTCATGCGGGGTAATCAGCCCCAGCATTTT	CASSLMRGNQPQHF
.	TRBD1	15	TRBV7-2	TRBJ1-5	TGTGCCAGCAGCCCAGGGGGAGGGAGGTTAGTACCCCAGCATTTT	CASSPGGGRLVPQHF
.	TRBD1	14	TRBV30	TRBJ1-5	TGTGCCTGGAGTGTCGGGCAGGGGGTGCAGCCCCAGCATTTT	CAWSVGQGVQPQHF
.	.	16	TRBV5-1	TRBJ2-5	TGCGCCAGCAGCTTAGGGTTGAGACAGGTTGGGGAGACCCAGTACTTC	CASSLGLRQVGETQYF
.	TRBD2	17	TRBV5-1	TRBJ2-1	TGCGCCAGCAGTAGGACTAGCGGGCAAGAGCGTCGTGATGAGCAGTTCTTC	CASSRTSGQERRDEQFF